This T cell receptor beta chain was observed in a study of blood T cells in healthy people across ages. Study findings and constraints: Among T cells, TCR beta diversity per million cells dropped roughly linearly as age rose.

The table lists this clonotype with many counts. The target antigen is unknown. A much larger clone differs from this one at a single base, so this may be a read error. The germline V and J ends were trimmed by 7 bases and 11 bases, with 14 bases remaining between them. CDR3 length: 10 residues. CDR1 is SQVTM, CDR2 ANQGSEA, per germline. Sample-barcoded 5' priming and a J-beta primer mix drove a second PCR of about 7 to 11 cycles. Each CDR3 protein gets one entry after TCRdb re-called the 5' RACE reads with MiXCR. Here the sample spans roughly 680,000 distinct CDR3 sequences, 52% being singletons. The chain joins TRBV29-1 to TRBJ2-5; D gene uncertain. The material sequenced was blood. The sequence was obtained from a woman of 80 years or more in good health. The CDR3 sequence is CSGQVDEQYF. In DNA, the CDR3 is TGCAGCGGTCAGGTCGATGAGCAGTACTTC.